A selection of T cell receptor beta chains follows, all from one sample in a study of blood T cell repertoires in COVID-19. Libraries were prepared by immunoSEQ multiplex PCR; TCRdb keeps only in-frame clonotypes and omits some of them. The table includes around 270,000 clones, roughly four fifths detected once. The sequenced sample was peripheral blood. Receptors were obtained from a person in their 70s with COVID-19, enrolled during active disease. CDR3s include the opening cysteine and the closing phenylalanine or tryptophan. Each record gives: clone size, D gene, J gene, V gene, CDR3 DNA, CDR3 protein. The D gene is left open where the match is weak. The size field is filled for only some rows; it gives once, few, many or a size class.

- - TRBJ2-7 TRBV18 TGTGCCAGCTCACCACAGACAGGAGCCTACGAGCAGTACTTC CASSPQTGAYEQYF
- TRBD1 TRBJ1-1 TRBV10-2 TGCGCCAGCAGTGAGTCAGTGACAGGGGGCACTGAAGCTTTCTTT CASSESVTGGTEAFF
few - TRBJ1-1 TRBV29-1 TGCAGCGTTAAGGGAGGGGCTCCCGGTGCTGAAGCTTTCTTT CSVKGGAPGAEAFF
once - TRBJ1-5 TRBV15 TGTGCCACCAACCCCCGGGTGGGTAGCAATCAGCCCCAGCATTTT CATNPRVGSNQPQHF
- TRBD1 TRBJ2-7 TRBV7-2 TGTGCCAGCAGCCTAACCGGGACAGACTACGAGCAGTACTTC CASSLTGTDYEQYF
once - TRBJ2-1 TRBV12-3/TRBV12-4 TGTGCCAGCAACCCGGGGGGCCTCACCCAGTTCTTC CASNPGGLTQFF
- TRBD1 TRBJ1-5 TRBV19 TGTGCCAGTAGTCCAACAGGGGGTAGTGGCAATCAGCCCCAGCATTTT CASSPTGGSGNQPQHF
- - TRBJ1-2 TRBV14 TGTGCCAGCAGCCAAGATCGGGTCGGTCGGAACTATGGCTACACCTTC CASSQDRVGRNYGYTF
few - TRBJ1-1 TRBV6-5 TGTGCCAGCACCCAGGGAATGTACACTGAAGCTTTCTTT CASTQGMYTEAFF
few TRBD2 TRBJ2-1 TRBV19 TGTGCCAGTAAGAAGGCGGGACTATGGGACAATGAGCAGTTCTTC CASKKAGLWDNEQFF
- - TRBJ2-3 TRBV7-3 TGTGCCAGCTCGCGGGGAACATACACAGATACGCAGTATTTT CASSRGTYTDTQYF
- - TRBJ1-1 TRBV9 TGTGCCAGCAGCGTAGGAGCGGGGGTGAACACTGAAGCTTTCTTT CASSVGAGVNTEAFF
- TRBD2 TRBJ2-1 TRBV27 TGTGCCAGCAGTTTCGCGCAGACTAGCGGGGGCAACAATGAGCAGTTCTTC CASSFAQTSGGNNEQFF
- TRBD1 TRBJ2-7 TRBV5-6 TGTGCCAGCACCCTGGGCAGGGGGTATTCGGGGGAGCAGTACTTC CASTLGRGYSGEQYF
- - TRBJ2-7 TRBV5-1 TGCGCCAGCAGCTTGGACCCAGGGGCGGATCTCGAGCAGTACTTC CASSLDPGADLEQYF
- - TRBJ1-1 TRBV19 TGTGCCAGTAGTATAGGTCAGGGTCTTTCGACTGAAGCTTTCTTT CASSIGQGLSTEAFF
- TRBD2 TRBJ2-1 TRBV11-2 TGTGCCAGCAGCTTAGGTGCTAGCGGCCACAATGAGCAGTTCTTC CASSLGASGHNEQFF
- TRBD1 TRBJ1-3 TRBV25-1 TGTGCCAGCAGTGGGACAGGGGCTGGAAACACCATATATTTT CASSGTGAGNTIYF
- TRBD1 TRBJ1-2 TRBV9 TGTGCCAGCAGCGCTCACCGATGGGACAGAGTAGACTATGGCTACACCTTC CASSAHRWDRVDYGYTF
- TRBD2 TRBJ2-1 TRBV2 TGTGCCAGCAGTGACCCCAGCGGGGGGGCGCACAATGAGCAGTTCTTC CASSDPSGGAHNEQFF
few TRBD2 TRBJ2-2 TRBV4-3 TGCGCCAGCAGCCGGGCTAGCGGGACGGGGACCGGGGAGCTGTTTTTT CASSRASGTGTGELFF
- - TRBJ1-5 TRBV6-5 TGTGCCAGCAGTCCTCAGGAATATAGCAATCAGCCCCAGCATTTT CASSPQEYSNQPQHF
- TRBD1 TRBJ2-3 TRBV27 TGTGCCAGCAGACAGGGGGCTGAAGATACGCAGTATTTT CASRQGAEDTQYF
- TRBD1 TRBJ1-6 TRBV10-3 TGTGCCATAGGGCAGGGGGCCGGCTATAATTCACCCCTCCACTTT CAIGQGAGYNSPLHF
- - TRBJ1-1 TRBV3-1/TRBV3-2 TGTGCCAGCAGCCAGCGACAGGTCGCTGCCGCTTTCTTT CASSQRQVAAAFF
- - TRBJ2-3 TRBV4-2 TGTGCCAGCAGCCAGCTGACAGACACAGATACGCAGTATTTT CASSQLTDTDTQYF
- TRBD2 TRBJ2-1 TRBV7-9 TGTGCCAGCAGCCAAGGACTAGCGGGGCAGCAGTTCTTC CASSQGLAGQQFF
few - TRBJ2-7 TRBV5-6 TGTGCCAGCAGCTTAACCCGATCGCCGGTGAACGAGCAGTACTTC CASSLTRSPVNEQYF
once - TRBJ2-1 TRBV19 TGTGCCAGTAGTCGAAAGAGCTCCTACAATGAGCAGTTCTTC CASSRKSSYNEQFF
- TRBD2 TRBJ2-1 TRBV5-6 TGTGCCAGCAGCCCGGGACTAGTCGTTGGTGACAATGAGCAGTTCTTC CASSPGLVVGDNEQFF
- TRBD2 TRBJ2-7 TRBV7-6 TGTGCCAGCAGCTTATCTCCTAGCGGCACCTACGAGCAGTACTTC CASSLSPSGTYEQYF
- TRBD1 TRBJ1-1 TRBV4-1 TGCGCCAGCAGCCAAGCTTTTCAGGGGGCAAGCACTGAAGCTTTCTTT CASSQAFQGASTEAFF
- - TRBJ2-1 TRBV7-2 TGTGCCAGCAGCTTAGCGAGGCTAGGTAGGAATGAGCAGTTCTTC CASSLARLGRNEQFF
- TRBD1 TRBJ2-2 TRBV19 TGTGCCAGTAGCCACCGGACAGGAAGGAACACCGGGGAGCTGTTTTTT CASSHRTGRNTGELFF
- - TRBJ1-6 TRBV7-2 TGTGCCAGCGGCCCTGGAGGCGGATTGGGGGGATCCTATAATTCACCCCTCCACTTT CASGPGGGLGGSYNSPLHF
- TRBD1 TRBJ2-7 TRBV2 TGTGCCAGCAGCGGGACAGGGGGGGTCCACGAGCAGTACTTC CASSGTGGVHEQYF
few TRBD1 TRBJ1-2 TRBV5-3 TGTGCCAGAAGCCCGGGACAGGGGGCGATTTTTGGCTATGGCTACACCTTC CARSPGQGAIFGYGYTF
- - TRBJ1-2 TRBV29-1 TGCAGCGTTGATAGCGTAGACAACTATGGCTACACCTTC CSVDSVDNYGYTF
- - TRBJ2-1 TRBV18 TGTGCCAGCTCTTATCCAGGGGAGCAGTTCTTC CASSYPGEQFF
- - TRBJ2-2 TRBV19 - CASSFLAGASNGELFF
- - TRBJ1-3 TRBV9 TGTGCCAGCAGCGCGGGAGGCTCTGGAAACACCATATATTTT CASSAGGSGNTIYF
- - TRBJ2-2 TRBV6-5 TGTGCCAGCAGCGGGGTTGGGGAGCTGTTTTTT CASSGVGELFF
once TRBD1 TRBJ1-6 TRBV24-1 TGTGCCACCTCGGGACAGGGAGGTTCACCCCTCCACTTT CATSGQGGSPLHF
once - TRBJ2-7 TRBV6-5 TGTGCCAGCAGGAACCCGGGGATTCCCTACGAGCAGTACTTC CASRNPGIPYEQYF
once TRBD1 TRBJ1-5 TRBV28 TGTGCCAGCAGTCCTGGGACAGGCCAGCATTTT CASSPGTGQHF
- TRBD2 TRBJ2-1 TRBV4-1 TGCGCCAGCAGCCAAGAAATGGGGCTAGCGGGGGTAGATGAGCAGTTCTTC CASSQEMGLAGVDEQFF
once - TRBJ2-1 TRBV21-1 TGTGCCAGCAGCTCCCTGGGTCTAGCCCCCAATGAGCAGTTCTTC CASSSLGLAPNEQFF
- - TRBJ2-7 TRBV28 TGTGCCAGGGGGGGGGCGGCAACCCCGGGGGACGAGCAGTACTTC CARGGAATPGDEQYF
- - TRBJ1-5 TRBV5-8 TGTGCCAGCAGCTTGTCCTGGGAGTCAGGGAGGCAGCCCCAGCATTTT CASSLSWESGRQPQHF
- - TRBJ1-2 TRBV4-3 TGCGCCAGCAGCCAAGAGGGGGGGTTGGCAGGGTTTGGCTACACCTTC CASSQEGGLAGFGYTF
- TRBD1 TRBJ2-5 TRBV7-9 TGTGCCAGCAGCTACCGATCAGGGGGCACTGAGACCCAGTACTTC CASSYRSGGTETQYF
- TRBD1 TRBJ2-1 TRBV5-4 TGTGCCAGCAGCTCCCCGGGACAGGGCTACAATGAGCAGTTCTTC CASSSPGQGYNEQFF
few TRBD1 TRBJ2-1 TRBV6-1 TGTGCCAGCAGTGAGGGGACAGTGGCCTACAATGAGCAGTTCTTC CASSEGTVAYNEQFF
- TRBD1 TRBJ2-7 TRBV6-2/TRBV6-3 TGTGCCAGCAGTTCTTCCGGGACAGGAAGAAACTACGAGCAGTACTTC CASSSSGTGRNYEQYF
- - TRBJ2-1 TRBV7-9 TGTGCCAGCAGCTCCGGGATCCCTTTGTTCTTC CASSSGIPLFF
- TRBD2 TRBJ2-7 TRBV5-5 TGTGCCAGCAGCTCCGATTTTGGGAGGGGCGAGCAGTACTTC CASSSDFGRGEQYF
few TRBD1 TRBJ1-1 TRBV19 TGTGCCAGTAGTACGCTCCCACGGACAGGTGGCAACACTGAAGCTTTCTTT CASSTLPRTGGNTEAFF
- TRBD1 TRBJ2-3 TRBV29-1 TGCAGCGTTGATACAGGGGCAGATACGCAGTATTTT CSVDTGADTQYF